This TCR beta chain is from a study of CD8+ T cells in alopecia areata. As the sequencing template, cDNA was produced by extracting RNA and reverse transcribing it. The assay was immunoSEQ multiplex PCR, and TCRdb's table has in-frame clones only and misses some. The sample includes 150,000 or so clones, 50% to 65% seen only once; the top ten take just under 20%. General study findings and limits: Unlike in mice, where it was clearer, TCR sharing across patients was less clear, possibly HLA-related. Scalp samples also yield sequences of resident alphabeta T cells from normal skin.

The V end lost 1 base, the J end lost 0 bases, and 9 bases lay between the germline ends. The V gene's germline CDR1 is SGDLS and CDR2 YYNGEE. The CDR3 totals 15 residues. Collected material from alopecia areata patients comprised lesional scalp punch biopsies and peripheral blood. Researchers picked out CD4+ and CD8+ T cells from PBMCs by sorting. With regard to this clone: The target antigen is unknown.

Sample: CD8+ T cells sorted from blood, taken at week 0. The origin of this receptor is a human donor with alopecia areata. The chain is built from TRBV9 and TRBJ2-3, with a tentative D call TRBD1 (6 bases). CDR3 region: CASSVWGRSTDTQYF. CDR3 coding DNA: TGTGCCAGCAGCGTATGGGGGCGAAGCACAGATACGCAGTATTTT.